The 32 T cell receptor beta chains below were found in one sample sequenced in a study of tumor-infiltrating lymphocytes in primary liver carcinoma. Unsorted whole blood supplied the blood RNA, and germline DNA was isolated too. The authors made TCR beta cDNA from roughly 480 ng total RNA with a constant-region primer. TCR beta libraries came from three nested multiplex PCR rounds using slightly modified ARM-PCR. The two initial PCR rounds, about 9 cycles each, used TRBV1-TRBV30 forward and C-beta reverse primers. TCRdb reprocessed the multiplex PCR reads via MiXCR and lists one record per CDR3 protein. The sample yields about 320,000 distinct CDR3 sequences, around three fifths seen once. Material: peripheral blood. The receptors shown here come from a woman aged 25 to 39 with primary liver carcinoma and hepatitis B virus infection.

This clonotype was observed a handful of times. V is TRBV7-9 and J is TRBJ2-5; tentative D call: TRBD1 (6 bases). The CDR3 loop spans 15 amino acids. Deletions cut 1 base from V and 3 bases from J, with 12 bases between. Germline CDR1 is SEHNR and CDR2 is FQNEAQ (reference sequence). CDR3 sequence: CASSLGPPGEETQYF. DNA of the CDR3: TGTGCCAGCAGCTTAGGACCCCCAGGGGAAGAGACCCAGTACTTC. Full variable domain (remainder filled in from reference TRBV7-9 and TRBJ2-5): DTGVSQNPRHKITKRGQNVTFRCDPISEHNRLYWYRQTLGQGPEFLTYFQNEAQLEKSRLLSDRFSAERPKGSFSTLEIQRTEQGDSAMYLCASSLGPPGEETQYFGPGTRLLVL.

In regard to this clonotype: A clone one base away is much larger, so this may be a read error. The chain recombines TRBV11-3 with TRBJ2-1, with D possibly being TRBD2 (6 bases). Germline CDR1 reads SGHNT; CDR2 reads YENEEA. The CDR3 is made up of 15 amino acids. Trimming cost V 7 bases and J 3 bases, with 16 bases left between them. The CDR3 DNA sequence: TGTGCCAGCAACCAGAAAGCGGAGGGCTACAATGAGCAGTTCTTC. This codes for CASNQKAEGYNEQFF.

Remarks on this clonotype: This may be a read error, as it is one base from a much larger clone. The chain combines TRBV2 with TRBJ2-1; the match to TRBD2 covers 10 bases. The CDR3 covers 15 residues. V lost 6 bases, J lost 6 bases, and 8 bases stayed unmatched. Germline V lookup: CDR1 SNHLY, CDR2 FYNNEI. As DNA, the CDR3 is TGTGCCAGCAGGGCCGGACTAGCGGAAGGCAATGAGCAGTTCTTC. Its protein is CASRAGLAEGNEQFF.

A word on this clonotype: This may come from a read error, since a much larger clone is one base off. The CDR3 ends on some other residue instead of the conserved phenylalanine or tryptophan, so this is likely a read error. Because the CDR3's place on the DNA is in doubt, the DNA is left out and the CDR3 is given as listed by TCRdb. V and J are TRBV29-1 and TRBJ2-1; the table's D call TRBD2 went unverified against the DNA. The CDR3 is 12 residues long, ends included. Germline V gives CDR1 SQVTM, CDR2 ANQGSEA. CDR3 loop: CSVGLAGGPKFL.

Points on this clonotype: Germline is not matched at one junction end, which may reflect a read error. The rearrangement uses TRBV5-4 and TRBJ2-1; 8 bases align to TRBD2. In germline, CDR1 is SGHNT, CDR2 YYREEE (reference sequence). The CDR3 runs to 16 residues. CDR3 nucleotide sequence: TGTGCCAGCGGCTTGGCGGGGGGAGGGGGGCACAATGAGCAGTTCTTC. Translating gives CASGLAGGGGHNEQFF.

This clonotype has ten or more counts. The chain combines TRBV29-1 with TRBJ1-1, with D tentatively TRBD1 (5 bases). Trimming removed 1 base from V and 4 bases from J, with 22 bases in between. Germline V gives CDR1 SQVTM, CDR2 ANQGSEA. CDR3 size: 17 residues. This chain's CDR3 is CSVEAEILRGGGTEAFF. The CDR3 nucleotides read TGCAGCGTTGAAGCCGAGATCTTAAGGGGCGGGGGCACTGAAGCTTTCTTT. The variable domain in full, completed from reference TRBV29-1 and TRBJ1-1, reads SAVISQKPSRDICQRGTSLTIQCQVDSQVTMMFWYRQQPGQSLTLIATANQGSEATYESGFVIDKFPISRPNLTFSTLTVSNMSPEDSSIYLCSVEAEILRGGGTEAFFGQGTRLTVV.

Concerning this clonotype: This may arise from a read error, as a much more abundant clone is one base away. The CDR3 DNA sequence: TGCAGCGTTAAGGACAGGGGGGCTGAAGCTTTCTTT. It encodes CSVKDRGAEAFF. The rearrangement joins TRBV29-1 to TRBJ1-1; TRBD1 agrees at 10 bases. The length of the CDR3 is 12 residues. CDR1 and CDR2 from the germline V gene are SQVTM and ANQGSEA. V trimming: 5 bases; J trimming: 6 bases; junction bases outside the gene matches: 3.

On this clonotype: Likely a read error: the CDR3 ends without its conserved phenylalanine or tryptophan. The V call is TRBV4-3, the J call TRBJ2-1, with D possibly being TRBD2 (6 bases). The CDR3 is 19 amino acids. The V gene's germline CDR1 is LGHNA and CDR2 YSLEER. Deletions cut 0 bases from V and 2 bases from J, with 20 bases between. CDR3 in amino acids: CASSQDGGPLAPPYNEQFL. Here the CDR3 DNA reads TGCGCCAGCAGCCAAGATGGCGGCCCCCTAGCGCCCCCCTACAATGAGCAGTTCCTC.

This sequence joins TRBV29-1 and TRBJ2-7; 7 bases fit TRBD2. In germline, CDR1 is SQVTM, CDR2 ANQGSEA. The CDR3 contains 15 residues. With V trimmed by 2 bases and J by 2 bases, 9 bases remained unmatched. DNA for the CDR3: TGCAGCGTTGAATTGGGGAGCGGGGCAACCTACGAGCAGTACTTC. Translation: CSVELGSGATYEQYF.

A word on this clonotype: A read error may be the cause here, since a much bigger clone is one base away. This chain uses TRBV12-3 or TRBV12-4 with TRBJ1-4; D not resolved. The CDR3 totals 13 residues. V was shortened by 3 bases and J by 10 bases, with 12 bases between the two germline ends. The CDR3 here is CASSFGEGVKLFF. CDR3 coding DNA: TGTGCCAGCAGTTTTGGGGAGGGAGTAAAACTGTTTTTT.

The rearrangement joins TRBV29-1 to TRBJ2-1; D possibly corresponds to TRBD2 (5 bases). V was pared by 7 bases and J by 6 bases, with 16 bases between. The V gene's germline CDR1 is SQVTM and CDR2 ANQGSEA. The CDR3 has 13 amino acids. The CDR3 DNA follows: TGCAGCGCTAGAGGTACTAGACCCAATGAGCAGTTCTTC. Its translation is CSARGTRPNEQFF.

Of note for this clonotype: A much more abundant neighbour one base away suggests this may be a read error. The chain combines TRBV11-2 with TRBJ2-1, with a weak D call TRBD2 (5 bases). The germline CDR1 and CDR2 sequences are SGHAT and FQNNGV. This CDR3 has 13 amino acids. This CDR3 is CASSLEGGYERFF. The CDR3 nucleotides read TGTGCCAGCAGCTTAGAGGGCGGGTATGAGCGGTTCTTC.

A note on this clonotype: The CDR3 carries no conserved terminal phenylalanine or tryptophan, so it likely arises from a read error. The rearrangement uses TRBV11-3 and TRBJ2-3, with D perhaps TRBD1 or TRBD2 (6 bases each). CDR3 length: 17 amino acids. Trimming stripped 3 bases from V and 6 bases from J, with 22 bases between. The germline CDR1 and CDR2 sequences are SGHNT and YENEEA. The CDR3 loop is CASSFSSGGLGGDTQYC. The CDR3 DNA follows: TGTGCCAGCAGCTTCTCCTCCGGGGGCCTAGGGGGGGATACGCAGTATTGT.

The chain links TRBV21-1 to TRBJ2-3; the table's TRBD2 call for D was not verified on the DNA. TRBV21-1 has pseudogene status. The CDR3 extends over 15 amino acids. In DNA, the CDR3 is TGTGCCAGCAGCAAAAGCGGGAACAACACAGATACGCAGTATTTT. Its translation: CASSKSGNNTDTQYF.

This clonotype was seen repeatedly, ten times or more. V gene TRBV12-5 combines with J gene TRBJ2-1, with 9 bases that match TRBD1. Trimming removed 6 bases from V and 0 bases from J; junction bases left unmatched: 3. The CDR3 runs to 15 residues. Germline CDR1 LGHNT, CDR2 FRNRAP. The CDR3: CASGVGQGSYNEQFF. Here the CDR3 DNA reads TGTGCTAGTGGAGTGGGACAGGGCTCCTACAATGAGCAGTTCTTC.

Concerning this clonotype itself: The conserved closing phenylalanine or tryptophan is absent in this CDR3, likely reflecting a read error. The chain has TRBV19 and TRBJ2-7; 7 bases are shared with TRBD1. V lost 7 bases and J lost 0; bases outside the gene matches: 6. The germline V gene has CDR1 LNHDA and CDR2 SQIVND (reference sequence). The CDR3 totals 14 residues. CDR3 in amino acids: CASTRTGNSYEQYL. The DNA for the CDR3 is TGTGCCAGTACTAGGACAGGAAACTCCTACGAGCAGTACCTC.

The CDR3 region has the DNA TGTGCCAGCAGCCGAAATCAACAGGTCATTCAGTACTTC. It translates to CASSRNQQVIQYF. This rearrangement joins TRBV12-3 or TRBV12-4 to TRBJ2-4; a possible D gene is TRBD1 (5 bases). This CDR3 comprises 13 residues. Trimming left V 6 bases short and J 9 bases short, with 15 bases between.

On this clonotype: An end of the junction does not agree with germline; a read error may underlie this. The chain recombines TRBV7-9 with TRBJ2-3; D may be TRBD2 (5 bases). The germline CDR1 and CDR2 sequences are SEHNR and FQNEAQ (reference sequence). CDR3 length: 15 amino acids. DNA of the CDR3: TGTGTCAGCAGCTTAGGTGGGAGTAGCACAGATACGCAGTATTTT. It yields the protein CVSSLGGSSTDTQYF.

A remark on this clonotype: In this CDR3 the conserved last residue, phenylalanine or tryptophan, is missing, so a read error is likely. This rearrangement joins TRBV6-5 to TRBJ1-5; possibly TRBD1 for D (6 bases). CDR1 and CDR2 (germline): MNHEY, SVGAGI. The CDR3 runs 15 residues. V was clipped by 0 bases and J by 2 bases, with 8 bases between them. CDR3 DNA: TGTGCCAGCAGTTACTCGGCAGGGGGCAATCAGCCCCAGCATTTG. It specifies CASSYSAGGNQPQHL.

The rearrangement links TRBV29-1 to TRBJ1-3; no firm D call. The CDR3 length is 13 residues. Per the germline V gene, CDR1 is SQVTM and CDR2 is ANQGSEA. The CDR3 here is CSVQRAVGNTIYF. DNA of the CDR3: TGCAGTGTTCAGAGGGCTGTTGGAAACACCATATATTTT.

As for this clonotype: A much more abundant neighbour one base away suggests this may be a read error. The chain is built from TRBV29-1 and TRBJ1-4; D possibly corresponds to TRBD1 (5 bases). Germline V gene sequence: CDR1 SQVTM, CDR2 ANQGSEA. This CDR3 is built from 13 residues. DNA for the CDR3: TGCGGCGTCATGGGGCAGATTAATGAAAAACTGTTTTTT. Encoded protein: CGVMGQINEKLFF.

Turning to this clonotype: Sequence at one end of the junction differs from germline and may be a read error. The rearrangement links TRBV12-3 or TRBV12-4 to TRBJ1-1; 7 bases match TRBD1. The CDR3 sequence is 12 residues long. DNA of the CDR3: TGTACCAGCAGCCCAGGGGGGAAGGAAGCTTTCTTT. Translated, it gives CTSSPGGKEAFF.

Regarding this clonotype: A junction boundary mismatches the germline segment, possibly from a read error. This chain connects TRBV5-6 to TRBJ2-7; TRBD2 might be the D (6 bases). Germline V gives CDR1 SGHDT, CDR2 YYEEEE. This CDR3 comprises 13 residues. This CDR3 is CASSGGVPYERYF. DNA for the CDR3: TGTGCCAGCAGCGGCGGGGTTCCCTACGAGCGGTACTTC. Drawing the rest from reference TRBV5-6 and TRBJ2-7, the complete variable domain is DAGVTQSPTHLIKTRGQQVTLRCSPKSGHDTVSWYQQALGQGPQFIFQYYEEEERQRGNFPDRFSGHQFPNYSSELNVNALLLGDSALYLCASSGGVPYERYFGPGTRLTVT.

The V call is TRBV5-8, the J call TRBJ2-7; D uncertain. V gave up 0 bases and J gave up 7 bases, with 20 bases separating them. Germline CDR1 SGHTS, CDR2 YDEGEE. This CDR3 is built from 16 residues. CDR3 bases: TGTGCCAGCAGCTTGGCAACGGCAGATCTTATGGGGGAGCAGTACTTC. Encoded protein: CASSLATADLMGEQYF.

About this clonotype: In this CDR3 the conserved last residue, phenylalanine or tryptophan, is missing, so a read error is likely. Because the CDR3's place on the DNA is in doubt, the DNA is left out and the CDR3 is given as listed by TCRdb. The rearrangement joins TRBV7-8 to TRBJ1-6; the table's D call of TRBD1 was not tested on the DNA. Inclusive of both ends, the CDR3 amounts to 18 amino acids. Germline CDR1 reads SGHVS; CDR2 reads FQNEAQ. The CDR3 reads CASSPVGGPRTYNSPLHY.

V gene TRBV4-3 combines with J gene TRBJ2-3; D is unresolved. The germline gives CDR1 LGHNA, CDR2 YSLEER. The length of the CDR3 is 16 residues. Trimming stripped 1 base from V and 2 bases from J, with 13 bases between. In DNA, the CDR3 is TGCGCCAGCAGCCAAGGGCATAACAACCCCACAGATACGCAGTATTTT. Translation gives CASSQGHNNPTDTQYF.

This chain connects TRBV15 to TRBJ2-7; D could derive from TRBD1 or TRBD2 (5 bases each). The CDR3 loop spans 14 amino acids. The V gene's germline CDR1 is LNHNV and CDR2 YYDKDF (reference sequence). Deletions cut 4 bases from V and 2 bases from J, with 12 bases between. The CDR3 sequence: CATSTGMGAYEQYF. CDR3 DNA: TGTGCCACCAGCACCGGGATGGGGGCCTACGAGCAGTACTTC.

In regard to this clonotype: A read error may explain this, as a much larger clone is one base away. The gene calls are TRBV4-1 and TRBJ2-3; D not certain. The DNA end lines up better with TRBJ1-5; the J call may be wrong. Germline V lookup: CDR1 MGHRA, CDR2 YSYEKL. The CDR3 is made up of 17 amino acids. CDR3 loop: CASSQDRLAGSTDTQHF. CDR3 DNA sequence: TGCGCCAGCAGCCAAGATCGCCTAGCGGGAAGCACAGATACGCAGCATTTT.

Concerning this clonotype itself: The junction shows a germline mismatch at one end, possibly a read error. CDR3 sequence reads: CTSSPGTGYRETQYF. The CDR3 DNA reads TGTACCAGCAGCCCCGGGACAGGGTATCGAGAGACCCAGTATTTC. The genes are TRBV11-2 and TRBJ2-5, with TRBD1 matching over 9 bases. This CDR3 contains 15 residues. Germline V CDR1 and CDR2: SGHAT, FQNNGV.

The chain is built from TRBV29-1 and TRBJ2-2, with D perhaps TRBD1 or TRBD2 (5 bases each). This CDR3 has 13 amino acids. Germline V lookup: CDR1 SQVTM, CDR2 ANQGSEA. V was trimmed by 6 bases and J by 7 bases, leaving 15 bases between them. This chain's CDR3 is CSVWERGIGELFF. CDR3 nucleotides: TGCAGCGTATGGGAACGGGGCATCGGGGAGCTGTTTTTT.

Points on this clonotype: This may be a read error, as it is one base from a much larger clone. V gene TRBV4-2 combines with J gene TRBJ2-1; 8 bases map to TRBD2. Germline assignment: CDR1 LGHNA and CDR2 YNFKEQ. This CDR3 contains 16 residues. Unmatched junction bases numbered 14, after V lost 4 bases and J lost 9 bases. The CDR3 bases are TGTGCCAGCAGCCCAGAACCTCGAGCGGGAGAGGGTGAGCAGTTCTTC. It encodes CASSPEPRAGEGEQFF.

As for this clonotype: A much larger clone differs from this one at a single base, so this may be a read error. J is TRBJ2-7 and V is TRBV4-1; D might be TRBD1 or TRBD2, each matching 5 bases. Germline lookup yields CDR1 MGHRA and CDR2 YSYEKL. This CDR3 spans 18 amino acids. V shed 5 bases and J shed 3 bases, with 26 bases lying between them. The CDR3 here is CASSVRSLAEQRGYEQYF. The CDR3 DNA is TGCGCCAGCAGCGTAAGATCGCTAGCTGAGCAGAGGGGCTACGAGCAGTACTTC.